A single sample is the source of the 21 T cell receptor beta chains below, sequenced in a study of stem cell transplantation in POMP-related autoinflammatory disease. The method was immunoSEQ multiplex PCR; TCRdb's version includes in-frame clones alone and lacks a portion of them. Here the sample spans tens of thousands of clones, approximately 91% being singletons. The sample was CD4+ T cells from PBMCs, taken after stem cell transplantation. The receptors here all came from a human patient with POMP-related autoinflammation and immune dysregulation (PRAID). Some T cells may be provided by the graft donor.

This chain joins TRBV28 and TRBJ1-2; a weak D match, TRBD1 (5 bases). The CDR3 extends over 13 amino acids. Germline lookup yields CDR1 MDHEN and CDR2 SYDVKM. Trimming removed 5 bases at V and 7 bases at J, with 14 bases between. The CDR3 loop is CASSPPTGRGYTF. CDR3 DNA sequence: TGTGCCAGCAGTCCCCCCACGGGGCGTGGCTACACCTTC.

The V and J genes are TRBV18 and TRBJ2-2, with D perhaps matching TRBD2 (5 bases). Germline V gives CDR1 KGHSH, CDR2 LQKENI. V lost 2 bases to trimming and J lost 0 bases, with 7 bases between them. This CDR3 has 15 residues. The CDR3 nucleotides are TGTGCCAGCTCACCAACTAGGGCGAACACCGGGGAGCTGTTTTTT. Translation: CASSPTRANTGELFF.

The CDR3 sequence is CASRTTRGAGGQETQYF. The CDR3 DNA reads TGTGCCAGCAGGACAACTCGGGGAGCGGGGGGCCAAGAGACCCAGTACTTC. The rearrangement links TRBV2 to TRBJ2-5; 9 bases align to TRBD2. CDR1 is SNHLY and CDR2 is FYNNEI in the germline V gene. The CDR3 spans 17 residues. With 6 bases clipped from V and 1 base from J, the junction kept 12 bases outside the gene matches.

V gene TRBV10-3 combines with J gene TRBJ2-5, with D possibly TRBD2 on 5 matching bases. V lost 6 bases, J lost 1 base, and 12 bases lay in between. The CDR3 runs to 14 residues. Germline lookup yields CDR1 ENHRY and CDR2 SYGVKD. This CDR3 reads CAISPSRGQETQYF. CDR3 sequence (DNA): TGTGCCATCAGCCCTTCCCGGGGCCAAGAGACCCAGTACTTC.

The genes are TRBV2 and TRBJ1-2; D is perhaps TRBD1 (6 bases). Per the germline V gene, CDR1 is SNHLY and CDR2 is FYNNEI. Trimming shortened V by 4 bases and J by 7 bases, and 13 bases separated the two germline ends. This CDR3 is 13 amino acids long. In DNA, the CDR3 is TGTGCCAGCAGTGTACAGGGACTGGGTGGCTACACCTTC. This encodes CASSVQGLGGYTF.

This chain's CDR3 is CASREAGAQETQYF. The CDR3 DNA reads as TGTGCCAGCAGGGAAGCGGGGGCCCAAGAGACCCAGTACTTC. The J gene is TRBJ2-5, the V gene TRBV3-1 (or the pseudogene TRBV3-2); TRBD2 matches at 8 bases. The CDR3 is made up of 14 amino acids. Trimming at V came to 6 bases and at J to 1 base, leaving 4 bases not matched to a gene. Germline V gene sequence: CDR1 LGHDT, CDR2 YNNKEL (reference sequence).

The V gene is TRBV9, the J gene TRBJ2-1; 8 nucleotides agree with TRBD1. CDR3 length: 16 residues. Germline-derived CDR1 and CDR2 are SGDLS and YYNGEE. With V trimmed by 4 bases and J by 3 bases, 9 bases remained unmatched. The CDR3 DNA reads as TGTGCCAGCAGCCCCTGGGACAGGTCGGGCTACAATGAGCAGTTCTTC. It is translated as CASSPWDRSGYNEQFF.

The genes are TRBV7-9 and TRBJ2-2; D remains ambiguous. CDR1 SEHNR and CDR2 FQNEAQ come from the germline V gene (reference sequence). The CDR3 has 16 residues. V dropped 1 base and J dropped 1 base, with 10 bases sitting between them. This CDR3 reads CASSLVVTMNTGELFF. The DNA for the CDR3 is TGTGCCAGCAGCTTAGTTGTCACCATGAACACCGGGGAGCTGTTTTTT.

The V gene is TRBV6-2 or TRBV6-3, the J gene TRBJ2-2; 10 nucleotides line up with TRBD2. From germline, CDR1 is MNHEY and CDR2 SVGEGT. The V and J ends lost 5 bases and 9 bases, in that order; junction bases with no gene match: 6. The CDR3 runs 14 residues. Here the CDR3 reads CASSSGGARRELFF. For the CDR3, the DNA is TGTGCCAGCAGTAGCGGGGGGGCCAGGAGGGAGCTGTTTTTT.

J is TRBJ2-3 and V is TRBV6-5; 7 bases are a match to TRBD1. Germline CDR1 MNHEY, CDR2 SVGAGI. V trimming: 5 bases; J trimming: 4 bases; junction bases outside the gene matches: 3. This CDR3 comprises 13 residues. CDR3: CASSRDSPDTQYF. In DNA, the CDR3 is TGTGCCAGCAGTCGGGACAGCCCAGATACGCAGTATTTT.

The V call is TRBV6-5, the J call TRBJ2-1; 9 positions match TRBD1. Germline trimming cut 6 bases from V and 1 base from J; bases unmatched to any gene: 4. Germline loops: CDR1 MNHEY, CDR2 SVGAGI. CDR3 length: 15 residues. The CDR3 here is CASSKGQGSYNEQFF. CDR3 DNA: TGTGCCAGCAGCAAGGGACAGGGTTCCTACAATGAGCAGTTCTTC.

The rearrangement joins TRBV27 to TRBJ1-1, with unresolved D. Germline assignment: CDR1 MNHEY and CDR2 SMNVEV (reference sequence). This CDR3 region has 14 residues. Trimming shortened V by 7 bases and J by 6 bases, and 18 bases separated the two germline ends. The CDR3 loop reads CASIPHPNGAEAFF. The CDR3 nucleotides are TGTGCCAGCATCCCACACCCGAATGGGGCTGAAGCTTTCTTT.

CDR3 residues: CAISVGDRVGEQYF. In DNA form, the CDR3 reads TGTGCCATCAGTGTTGGAGACAGGGTTGGCGAGCAGTACTTC. The chain employs TRBV10-3 and TRBJ2-7; 7 bases map to TRBD1. The CDR3 length is 14 residues. Germline values: CDR1 ENHRY, CDR2 SYGVKD. J lost 6 bases, V lost 4 bases, and 9 bases had no gene match.

The gene calls are TRBV5-1 and TRBJ2-1; D is tentatively TRBD1 or TRBD2 (6 bases each). V was cut by 7 bases and J by 4 bases, with 15 bases left in between. The CDR3 contains 14 residues. Germline V gene data show CDR1 as SGHRS and CDR2 as YFSETQ. CDR3 protein: CASEEGTLYNEQFF. As DNA, the CDR3 is TGCGCCAGCGAGGAGGGGACACTGTACAATGAGCAGTTCTTC. The complete variable domain, with remaining parts taken from reference TRBV5-1 and TRBJ2-1, reads KAGVTQTPRYLIKTRGQQVTLSCSPISGHRSVSWYQQTPGQGLQFLFEYFSETQRNKGNFPGRFSGRQFSNSRSEMNVSTLELGDSALYLCASEEGTLYNEQFFGPGTRLTVL.

The rearrangement joins TRBV7-2 to TRBJ1-3, with unresolved D. Trimming cost V 6 bases and J 4 bases, with 10 bases left between them. Looked up from germline, CDR1 is SGHTA and CDR2 is FQGNSA. The length of the CDR3 is 13 residues. CDR3: CASSKSDGNTIYF. In DNA form, the CDR3 reads TGTGCCAGCAGTAAATCTGACGGAAACACCATATATTTT.

The CDR3: CASSQDMVSTDTQYF. As DNA, the CDR3 is TGTGCCAGCAGCCAAGATATGGTGAGCACAGATACGCAGTATTTT. This chain uses TRBV3-1 (or the pseudogene TRBV3-2) with TRBJ2-3; D is ambiguous. Looked up from germline, CDR1 is LGHDT and CDR2 is YNNKEL (reference sequence). This CDR3 has 15 residues. V gave up 0 bases and J gave up 0 bases, with 7 bases separating them.

This rearrangement joins TRBV7-6 to TRBJ1-5; weak D call: TRBD1 (6 bases). Germline CDR1 is SGHVS and CDR2 is FNYEAQ. The CDR3 consists of 16 residues. Deletions cut 0 bases from V and 5 bases from J, with 14 bases between. The CDR3 DNA is TGTGCCAGCAGCTTAGCTGGCAGGGGTAGGGATCAGCCCCAGCATTTT. Encoded protein: CASSLAGRGRDQPQHF.

CDR3 in DNA: TGCGCCAGCAGCTTGGCTTATCCGGGGCGGGATGAAAAACTGTTTTTT. It yields the protein CASSLAYPGRDEKLFF. The V and J genes are TRBV5-1 and TRBJ1-4; possibly TRBD1 for D (5 bases). V was shortened by 0 bases and J by 6 bases, with 15 bases between the two germline ends. There are 16 residues in the CDR3. The germline gives CDR1 SGHRS, CDR2 YFSETQ.

This sequence joins TRBV3-1 (or the pseudogene TRBV3-2) and TRBJ2-4, with TRBD2 as a possible D gene (5 bases). The CDR3 length is 17 residues. Trimming cost V 0 bases and J 2 bases, with 14 bases left between them. Germline loops: CDR1 LGHDT, CDR2 YNNKEL (reference sequence). The CDR3 loop reads CASSQEAPRGSKNIQYF. In nucleotides, the CDR3 is TGTGCCAGCAGCCAAGAGGCCCCTCGGGGATCCAAAAACATTCAGTACTTC.

This sequence joins TRBV4-1 and TRBJ1-6, with D unresolved. The CDR3 is made up of 16 amino acids. V lost 4 bases and J 0 bases, leaving 10 bases between the germline ends. Germline V gene lookup returns CDR1 MGHRA and CDR2 YSYEKL. CDR3: CASSPRQSSYNSPLHF. In DNA, the CDR3 is TGCGCCAGCAGCCCCCGACAAAGCTCCTATAATTCACCCCTCCACTTT.

The V gene is TRBV24-1, the J gene TRBJ2-5, with D maybe TRBD2 (7 bases). Per the germline V gene, CDR1 is KGHDR and CDR2 is SFDVKD. The CDR3 runs to 16 residues. Trimming removed 1 base from V and 5 bases from J, with 16 bases in between. In nucleotides, the CDR3 is TGTGCCACCAGTGATTTCAGAACAGGGAGGGGGGAGACCCAGTACTTC. It codes for CATSDFRTGRGETQYF.